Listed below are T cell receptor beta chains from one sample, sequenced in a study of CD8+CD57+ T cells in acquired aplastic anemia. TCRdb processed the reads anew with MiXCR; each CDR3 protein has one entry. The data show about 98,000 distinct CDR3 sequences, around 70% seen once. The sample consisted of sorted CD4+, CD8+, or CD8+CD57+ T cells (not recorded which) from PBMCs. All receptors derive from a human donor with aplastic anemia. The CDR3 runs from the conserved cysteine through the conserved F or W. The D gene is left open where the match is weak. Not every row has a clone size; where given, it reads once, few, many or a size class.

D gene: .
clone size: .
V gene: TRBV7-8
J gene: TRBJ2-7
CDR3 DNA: TGTGCCAGCAGCCGAGGGGAGAAGTACGAGCAGTACTTC
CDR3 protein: CASSRGEKYEQYF

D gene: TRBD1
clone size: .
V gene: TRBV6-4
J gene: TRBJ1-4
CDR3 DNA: TGTGCCAGCAGTGACGGGACAGGGGGTGAAAAACTGTTTTTT
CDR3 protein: CASSDGTGGEKLFF

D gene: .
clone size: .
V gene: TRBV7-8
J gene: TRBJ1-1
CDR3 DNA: TGTGCCAGCAGCTTACGGCAGGGTGGCACTGAAGCTTTCTTT
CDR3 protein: CASSLRQGGTEAFF

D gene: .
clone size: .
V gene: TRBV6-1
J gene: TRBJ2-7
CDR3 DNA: TGTGCCAGCAAGACAGGCCCTTACCTCGAGCAGTACTTC
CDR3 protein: CASKTGPYLEQYF

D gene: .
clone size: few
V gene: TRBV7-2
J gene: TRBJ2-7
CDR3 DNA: TGTGCCAGCGGCATGAGTAGCTACGAGCAGTACTTC
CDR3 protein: CASGMSSYEQYF

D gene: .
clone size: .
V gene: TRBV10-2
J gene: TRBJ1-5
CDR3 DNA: TGCGTCAGCGGTGGGACCTCCGATCAGCCCCAGCATTTT
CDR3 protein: CVSGGTSDQPQHF

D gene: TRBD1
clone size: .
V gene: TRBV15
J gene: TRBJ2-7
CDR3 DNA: TGTGCCACCAGCAGTTGGGACAGCCCCTACGAGCAGTACTTC
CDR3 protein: CATSSWDSPYEQYF

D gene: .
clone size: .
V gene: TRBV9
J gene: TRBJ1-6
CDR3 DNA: TGTGCCAGCAGCACAGACGGACAGACCGATTCACCCCTCCACTTT
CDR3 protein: CASSTDGQTDSPLHF

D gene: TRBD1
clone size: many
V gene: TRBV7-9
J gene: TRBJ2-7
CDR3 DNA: TGTGCCAGCAGCCACCGGGACAGGGTTGGGGAGCAGTACTTC
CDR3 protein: CASSHRDRVGEQYF

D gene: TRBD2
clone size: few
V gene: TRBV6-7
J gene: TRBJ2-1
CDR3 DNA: TGTGCCAGCAACCCGAGACTAGCGGGAGATAACAATGAGCAGTTCTTC
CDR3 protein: CASNPRLAGDNNEQFF

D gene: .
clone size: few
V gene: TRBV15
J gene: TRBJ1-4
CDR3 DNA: TGTGCCACGGGCGGTGGGGTACTCTTGGGTGAAAAACTGTTTTTT
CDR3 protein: CATGGGVLLGEKLFF

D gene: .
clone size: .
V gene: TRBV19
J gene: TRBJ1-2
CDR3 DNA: TGTGCCAGTAGTATAGATCGGGGGAATTATGGCTACACCTTC
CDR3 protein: CASSIDRGNYGYTF

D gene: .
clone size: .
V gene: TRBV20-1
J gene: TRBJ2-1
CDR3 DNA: TGCAGTGCTAGAGTTGCGCTAGTCAGGAATGAGCAGTTCTTC
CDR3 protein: CSARVALVRNEQFF

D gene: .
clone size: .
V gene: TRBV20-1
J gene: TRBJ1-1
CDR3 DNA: TGCAGTGCTAGAGATCCTCGGGGGAACACTGAAGCTTTCTTT
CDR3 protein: CSARDPRGNTEAFF

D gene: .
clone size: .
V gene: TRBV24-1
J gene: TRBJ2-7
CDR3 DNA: TGTGCCACCAGTGATGGTTACGAGCAGTACTTC
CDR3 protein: CATSDGYEQYF

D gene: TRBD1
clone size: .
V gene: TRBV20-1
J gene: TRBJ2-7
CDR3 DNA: TGCAGTGCTAGCCAGGGGGCAAACGAGCAGTACTTC
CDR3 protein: CSASQGANEQYF

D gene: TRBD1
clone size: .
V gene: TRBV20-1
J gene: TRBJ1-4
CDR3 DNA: TGCAGTGCTAGCCGGGACAGCCAGCGTGAAAAACTGTTTTTT
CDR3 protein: CSASRDSQREKLFF

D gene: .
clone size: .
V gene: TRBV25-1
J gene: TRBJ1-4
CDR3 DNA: TGTGCCAGCAGTGAATTCGACGGTGAAAAACTGTTTTTT
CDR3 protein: CASSEFDGEKLFF

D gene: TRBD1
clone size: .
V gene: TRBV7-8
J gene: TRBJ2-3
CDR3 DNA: TGTGCCAGCAGCTTGAACCGGGACAGGGGTGAATCAGATACGCAGTATTTT
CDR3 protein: CASSLNRDRGESDTQYF

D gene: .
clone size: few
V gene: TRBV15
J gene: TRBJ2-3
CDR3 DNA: TGTGCCACCAGCAGAGAGGCAGGCAGCACAGATACGCAGTATTTT
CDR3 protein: CATSREAGSTDTQYF

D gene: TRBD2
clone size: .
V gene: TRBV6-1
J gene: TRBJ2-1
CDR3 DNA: TGTGCCAGCAGTCCCAGCGGGGGGGCATCAAATGAGCAGTTCTTC
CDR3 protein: CASSPSGGASNEQFF

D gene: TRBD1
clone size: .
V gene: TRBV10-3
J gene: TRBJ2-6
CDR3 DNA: TGTGCCATCAGTGATTGGACAGGGGGTGGAACTGGGGCCAACGTCCTGACTTTC
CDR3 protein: CAISDWTGGGTGANVLTF

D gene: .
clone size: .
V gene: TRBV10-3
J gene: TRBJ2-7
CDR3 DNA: TGTGCCATCAGTGGGGCGGACAAGGCCTACGAGCAGTACTTC
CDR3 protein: CAISGADKAYEQYF

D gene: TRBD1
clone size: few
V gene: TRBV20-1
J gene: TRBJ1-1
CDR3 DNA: TGCAGTGCCCCCGGGCAGGGGGAATTACTGCACACTGAAGCTTTCTTT
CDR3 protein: CSAPGQGELLHTEAFF

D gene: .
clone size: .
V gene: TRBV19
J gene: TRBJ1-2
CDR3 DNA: TGTGCCAGCGGACAGAACTATGGCTACACCTTC
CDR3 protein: CASGQNYGYTF

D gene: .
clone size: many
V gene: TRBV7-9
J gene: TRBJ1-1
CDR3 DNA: TGTGCCAGCAGCCGAGCGAAGGTAACTTTCTTT
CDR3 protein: CASSRAKVTFF

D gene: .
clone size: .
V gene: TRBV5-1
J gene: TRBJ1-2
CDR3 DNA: TGCGCCAGCAGCTCCCCCCAGGCGGACGGCTACACCTTC
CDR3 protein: CASSSPQADGYTF

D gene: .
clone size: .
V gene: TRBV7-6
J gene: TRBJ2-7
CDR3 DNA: TGTGCCAGCAGCTTAGGACCGGGGCTTTCCTACGAGCAGTACTTC
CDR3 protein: CASSLGPGLSYEQYF

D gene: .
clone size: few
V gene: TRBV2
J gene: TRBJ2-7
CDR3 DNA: TGTGCCAGCAGTGGCCGAACCGGACGACCTTCCTACGAGCAGTACTTC
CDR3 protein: CASSGRTGRPSYEQYF

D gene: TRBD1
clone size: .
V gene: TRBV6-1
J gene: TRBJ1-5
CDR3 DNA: TGTGCCAGCAGTATGGACAGGGCTAGCAATCAGCCCCAGCATTTT
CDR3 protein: CASSMDRASNQPQHF

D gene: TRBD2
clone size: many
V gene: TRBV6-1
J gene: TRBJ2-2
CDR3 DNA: TGTGCCAGCAGTGAAAAGGGTAGCGGGGACACCGGGGAGCTGTTTTTT
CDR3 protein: CASSEKGSGDTGELFF

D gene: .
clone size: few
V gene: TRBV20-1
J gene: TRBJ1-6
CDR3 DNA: TGCAGTGCCAGCCTAGCCCTATCACCCCTCCACTTT
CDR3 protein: CSASLALSPLHF